This T cell receptor (beta chain) came from a study of shared clonotypes between healthy human individuals. Study-wide results and caveats: Estimated richness values were generally larger in naive subsets than in memory subsets. The generation probabilities recorded for non-shared clonotypes fell below those of clonotypes shared by all four donors. Naive CD4 clonotype sharing across several donors was 5% to 6%.

The CDR3 totals 13 residues. CDR1 is SGHTA, CDR2 FQGNSA, per germline. Trimming removed 1 base at V and 2 bases at J, with 6 bases between. This clone was counted ten times or more. Its matching antigen is unknown. The same CDR3 arises from other DNA sequences in this sample as well. It was across several immunoSEQ plates that each subset's genomic DNA was evenly split. Generated by immunoSEQ multiplex PCR, the TCRdb table keeps only in-frame clones and is missing some. Among roughly 1 million clones listed, about three quarters were seen once. The clonotype was recovered from a man between 18 and 29 years old in good health. The chain combines TRBV7-2 with TRBJ2-7, with D tentatively TRBD1 or TRBD2 (5 bases each). Sequencing was done on a sample of memory CD4+ T cells sorted from blood. Subset reported: CD45RA-negative fraction. The CDR3 DNA sequence: TGTGCCAGCAGCTTAGTGGGACCCTACGAGCAGTACTTC. As protein: CASSLVGPYEQYF.